This T cell receptor (beta chain) was recorded in a study of blood T cell repertoires in COVID-19. For the study at large: PBMCs, B-cell-depleted T cells, or T cells provided the cDNA or gDNA that made up the material.

The CDR3 sequence is 14 residues long. The ends were cut back, 6 bases at V and 5 bases at J, with 14 bases in the middle. Germline V gene lookup returns CDR1 LGHNT and CDR2 FRNRAP. Method: immunoSEQ multiplex PCR; TCRdb's copy keeps in-frame clones and lacks some. The sample has 200,000 to 300,000 clones, approximately 89% seen once. The cohort comprised adults aged roughly 18 to 90 years residing in some 24 US areas. The clonotype comes from a woman aged 40 to 50 with acute COVID-19. The chain links TRBV12-5 to TRBJ1-3, with D perhaps matching TRBD1 (5 bases). Material for sequencing was PBMCs or T cells enriched from blood (not recorded which). In nucleotides, the CDR3 is TGTGCTAGTGGCTCCTACGGGGGAAGAAACACCATATATTTT. It encodes CASGSYGGRNTIYF.